The 31 T cell receptor beta chains listed next were all sequenced from one sample in a study of cytomegalovirus exposure and HLA in healthy donors. This PCR relied on a set of 60 Vbeta primers and 13 Jbeta primers. Only in-frame clones appear in the TCRdb table, and some are missing; sequencing was by immunoSEQ multiplex PCR. The profile shows about 59,000 clones, 65% to 90% of them singletons. Material: PBMCs. These receptors originate from a human donor in good health.

CDR3 region: CASSLLTGGHIQYF. The CDR3 DNA reads TGCGCCAGCAGCCTACTGACAGGGGGGCACATTCAGTACTTC. The V and J genes are TRBV4-3 and TRBJ2-4; 9 bases are shared with TRBD1. In germline, CDR1 is LGHNA, CDR2 YSLEER. The V segment lost 4 bases and the J segment 8 bases; nucleotides outside the gene matches: 6. The CDR3 consists of 14 residues.

The CDR3 sequence is CASSEFGRDYGYTF. The CDR3 DNA follows: TGTGCCAGCAGTGAATTCGGGCGGGACTATGGCTACACCTTC. The chain uses TRBV6-1 and TRBJ1-2; D gene ambiguous. Germline lookup yields CDR1 MNHNS and CDR2 SASEGT. CDR3 length: 14 amino acids. Between the trimmed V and J ends, which lost 2 bases and 3 bases, there was a span of 10 bases.

V and J are TRBV30 and TRBJ2-5; 9 positions agree with TRBD2. The CDR3 spans 13 residues. The germline V gene encodes CDR1 GTSNPN and CDR2 SVGIG (reference sequence). Trimming cost V 0 bases and J 11 bases; bases outside gene matches: 7. The CDR3 loop is CAWSVIAGGIQYF. CDR3 bases: TGTGCCTGGAGTGTAATTGCGGGGGGGATTCAGTACTTC. The variable domain in full, completed from reference TRBV30 and TRBJ2-5, reads SQTIHQWPATLVQPVGSPLSLECTVEGTSNPNLYWYRQAAGRGLQLLFYSVGIGQISSEVPQNLSASRPQDRQFILSSKKLLLSDSGFYLCAWSVIAGGIQYFGPGTRLLVL.

Only a few counts were recorded for this clone. The chain uses TRBV19 and TRBJ1-5; the D is unclear. The CDR3 consists of 12 residues. V was shortened by 6 bases and J by 3 bases, with 6 bases between the two germline ends. CDR1 LNHDA and CDR2 SQIVND come from the germline V gene (reference sequence). The CDR3 region has the DNA TGTGCCAGTAGCGCACACAATCAGCCCCAGCATTTT. Protein product: CASSAHNQPQHF. The variable domain in full, with the rest retrieved from reference TRBV19 and TRBJ1-5, is DGGITQSPKYLFRKEGQNVTLSCEQNLNHDAMYWYRQDPGQGLRLIYYSQIVNDFQKGDIAEGYSVSREKKESFPLTVTSAQKNPTAFYLCASSAHNQPQHFGDGTRLSIL.

The chain couples TRBV18 to TRBJ1-2, with D possibly being TRBD1 (5 bases). The CDR3 totals 15 residues. CDR1 is KGHSH, CDR2 LQKENI, per germline. With 0 bases removed from V and 7 bases from J, the gap between germline ends came to 15 bases. The CDR3 DNA is TGTGCCAGCTCACCACCGGAAGGGGTGTCGAGTGGCTACACCTTC. It translates to CASSPPEGVSSGYTF.

V and J are TRBV2 and TRBJ2-1; D may be TRBD2 (6 bases). The germline CDR1 and CDR2 sequences are SNHLY and FYNNEI. Trimming stripped 4 bases from V and 8 bases from J, with 12 bases between. The CDR3 has 13 residues. The CDR3 loop reads CASSAASAYEQFF. CDR3 in DNA: TGTGCCAGCAGTGCGGCTAGCGCCTATGAGCAGTTCTTC.

The genes are TRBV6-5 and TRBJ2-7; D is possibly TRBD1 (6 bases). The CDR3 is 13 amino acids. V lost 5 bases and J lost 2, with 10 bases in between. CDR1 is MNHEY and CDR2 is SVGAGI in the germline V gene. Written as DNA, the CDR3 is TGTGCCAGCAGTAAAACAGGGACCTACGAGCAGTACTTC. Protein sequence: CASSKTGTYEQYF.

The V gene is TRBV7-2, the J gene TRBJ2-1; 7 bases match TRBD2. The junction had 10 bases not matched to a gene; V was cut back by 5 bases and J by 0 bases. From germline, CDR1 is SGHTA and CDR2 FQGNSA. This CDR3 is built from 17 residues. CDR3 sequence reads: CASSLRSREYSYNEQFF. The CDR3 DNA reads TGTGCCAGCAGCCTAAGGTCGCGGGAGTACTCCTACAATGAGCAGTTCTTC.

This clone has just a few counts. V and J are TRBV6-5 and TRBJ2-7; 7 nucleotides match TRBD1. The junction had 13 bases not matched to a gene; V was cut back by 8 bases and J by 3 bases. CDR3 length equals 15 residues. CDR1 MNHEY and CDR2 SVGAGI come from the germline V gene. The CDR3: CASFSPGTEFYEQYF. CDR3 nucleotides: TGTGCCAGCTTCTCCCCCGGGACAGAATTCTACGAGCAGTACTTC.

The chain combines TRBV29-1 with TRBJ2-7, with 9 nucleotides matching TRBD2. CDR1 is SQVTM, CDR2 ANQGSEA, per germline. This CDR3 contains 13 residues. V shed 4 bases and J 3 bases; nucleotides not matched to a gene: 4. The DNA of the CDR3 is TGCAGCGTTGGCGGGGGGGCCGGCTACGAGCAGTACTTC. Amino acid sequence: CSVGGGAGYEQYF.

V gene TRBV7-3 combines with J gene TRBJ1-2; TRBD1 matches at 8 bases. J was trimmed by 3 bases and V by 4 bases; bases with no gene match: 4. CDR1 is SGHTA and CDR2 is FQGTGA in the germline V gene. The length of the CDR3 is 14 residues. CDR3 in amino acids: CASSSGTGHYGYTF. As DNA, the CDR3 is TGTGCCAGCAGCTCCGGGACAGGACACTATGGCTACACCTTC.

This chain connects TRBV11-2 to TRBJ2-2; 11 nucleotides match TRBD2. Trimming at V came to 6 bases and at J to 0 bases, leaving 6 bases not matched to a gene. Germline assignment: CDR1 SGHAT and CDR2 FQNNGV. The CDR3 spans 17 residues. In nucleotides, the CDR3 is TGTGCCAGCAGGGGGGGTAGCGGGGGGGCGAACACCGGGGAGCTGTTTTTT. Encoded protein: CASRGGSGGANTGELFF.

The V gene is TRBV4-2, the J gene TRBJ2-7, with 7 positions matching TRBD2. CDR3 length: 14 residues. V dropped 5 bases and J dropped 0; count of bases not matched to a gene: 4. Germline CDR1 is LGHNA and CDR2 is YNFKEQ. DNA for the CDR3: TGTGCCAGCAGCGACCGGGACTACTCCTACGAGCAGTACTTC. Translation: CASSDRDYSYEQYF.

The chain has TRBV6-1 and TRBJ1-3; D possibly corresponds to TRBD1 (6 bases). The CDR3 has 14 residues. Between the trimmed V and J ends, which lost 6 bases and 5 bases, there was a span of 14 bases. Germline loops: CDR1 MNHNS, CDR2 SASEGT. The CDR3 protein is CASRSTGGRNTIYF. DNA of the CDR3: TGTGCCAGCAGATCGACAGGAGGAAGAAACACCATATATTTT.

This clone was observed a handful of times. This sequence may be a read error, since a much larger clone differs from it by one base. V gene TRBV6-5 combines with J gene TRBJ2-2; 11 bases match TRBD2. The V gene end was trimmed by 7 bases and the J gene end by 5 bases; junction bases not matched to a gene: 3. Germline loops: CDR1 MNHEY, CDR2 SVGAGI. CDR3 length: 14 residues. The CDR3 DNA reads TGTGCCAGCACCGCTAGCGGGGGGACCGGGGAGCTGTTTTTT. Amino acids: CASTASGGTGELFF.

Comment on this clone: The same CDR3 arises from other DNA sequences in this sample as well. This chain uses TRBV29-1 with TRBJ2-5, with a weak D call TRBD1 (6 bases). Trimming left V 3 bases short and J 5 bases short, with 19 bases between. The CDR3 loop spans 15 amino acids. From germline, CDR1 is SQVTM and CDR2 ANQGSEA. CDR3 DNA: TGCAGCGTTGATACCCACAGGTTAAGGGGGGAGACCCAGTACTTC. Translation: CSVDTHRLRGETQYF.

The chain employs TRBV4-2 and TRBJ2-7, with 10 bases aligning to TRBD2. Germline V gives CDR1 LGHNA, CDR2 YNFKEQ. This CDR3 is 14 amino acids long. With 2 bases clipped from V and 5 bases from J, the junction kept 3 bases outside the gene matches. Here the CDR3 DNA reads TGTGCCAGCAGCCAAACCGGGACTAGCGACGAGCAGTACTTC. It encodes CASSQTGTSDEQYF.

The rearrangement uses TRBV28 and TRBJ1-3, with 7 bases identical to TRBD1. V shed 5 bases and J 5 bases; nucleotides not matched to a gene: 9. The CDR3 runs 15 residues. Germline V lookup: CDR1 MDHEN, CDR2 SYDVKM. CDR3 protein: CASSPQGQLRNTIYF. The DNA for the CDR3 is TGTGCCAGCAGTCCGCAGGGACAGCTAAGAAACACCATATATTTT. The entire variable domain, with the rest obtained from reference TRBV28 and TRBJ1-3, is as follows: DVKVTQSSRYLVKRTGEKVFLECVQDMDHENMFWYRQDPGLGLRLIYFSYDVKMKEKGDIPEGYSVSREKKERFSLILESASTNQTSMYLCASSPQGQLRNTIYFGEGSWLTVV.

The J gene is TRBJ2-1, the V gene TRBV7-2, with a tentative D call TRBD2 (5 bases). CDR3 length: 16 amino acids. Trimming stripped 2 bases from V and 1 base from J, with 12 bases between. CDR1 and CDR2 (germline): SGHTA, FQGNSA. The CDR3 region is CASSLSGGSSYNEQFF. CDR3 DNA sequence: TGTGCCAGCAGCTTAAGCGGAGGCTCGTCCTACAATGAGCAGTTCTTC.

This rearrangement joins TRBV28 to TRBJ1-2; 9 bases are shared with TRBD1. CDR3 length: 15 amino acids. Germline lookup yields CDR1 MDHEN and CDR2 SYDVKM. V trimming: 4 bases; J trimming: 4 bases; junction bases outside the gene matches: 7. CDR3 nucleotide sequence: TGTGCCAGCAGTTCACAGGGGGCGGAGATCTATGGCTACACCTTC. Its protein product is CASSSQGAEIYGYTF.

V usage is TRBV7-8 and J usage is TRBJ2-2; no clear D. Germline CDR1 reads SGHVS; CDR2 reads FQNEAQ. The CDR3 is 14 amino acids. V was pared by 2 bases and J by 4 bases, with 8 bases between. The CDR3 loop is CASSLPKITGELFF. In DNA form, the CDR3 reads TGTGCCAGCAGCTTACCTAAAATCACCGGGGAGCTGTTTTTT.

The chain couples TRBV6-1 to TRBJ1-5; 7 bases match TRBD1. Trimming cost V 8 bases and J 6 bases; bases outside gene matches: 7. The CDR3 is made up of 13 amino acids. Germline V gene sequence: CDR1 MNHNS, CDR2 SASEGT. The CDR3 coding sequence is TGTGCCAGCTTTTCAGGGGGGCCTCAGCCCCAGCATTTT. Its translation is CASFSGGPQPQHF.

The chain joins TRBV7-2 to TRBJ2-3; 7 bases match TRBD2. Trimming removed 1 base from V and 1 base from J; junction bases left unmatched: 11. The CDR3 is 18 amino acids. Germline V gene lookup returns CDR1 SGHTA and CDR2 FQGNSA. The DNA of the CDR3 is TGTGCCAGCAGCTTAGAGGGGATCGGGGGGAGTGGCACAGATACGCAGTATTTT. Translation gives CASSLEGIGGSGTDTQYF.

V is TRBV6-1 and J is TRBJ2-5, with TRBD1 matching over 7 bases. The V gene end was trimmed by 5 bases and the J gene end by 5 bases; junction bases not matched to a gene: 11. The germline CDR1 and CDR2 sequences are MNHNS and SASEGT. CDR3 length: 15 amino acids. The CDR3 sequence is CASSQRQGVGETQYF. The CDR3 coding sequence is TGTGCCAGCAGTCAGAGACAGGGCGTGGGGGAGACCCAGTACTTC.

V is TRBV7-9 and J is TRBJ2-1; the D is unclear. The CDR3 spans 12 residues. V was pared by 1 base and J by 8 bases, with 6 bases between. Germline CDR1 and CDR2: SEHNR and FQNEAQ (reference sequence). CDR3 amino acids: CASSLDFHEQFF. In nucleotides, the CDR3 is TGTGCCAGCAGCTTAGACTTTCATGAGCAGTTCTTC.

The rearrangement joins TRBV5-1 to TRBJ1-3, with D perhaps TRBD1 (6 bases). V was clipped by 3 bases and J by 2 bases, with 9 bases between them. This CDR3 region has 14 residues. Germline CDR1 reads SGHRS; CDR2 reads YFSETQ. The CDR3 reads CASSYGDTGNTIYF. In DNA, the CDR3 is TGCGCCAGCAGCTACGGGGACACTGGAAACACCATATATTTT.

The chain links TRBV5-3 to TRBJ1-2; TRBD1 might be the D (5 bases). TRBV5-3 is reported as an ORF; its role is uncertain. Trimming cost V 2 bases and J 1 base, with 12 bases left between them. This CDR3 region has 15 residues. CDR3 coding DNA: TGTGCCAGAAGCTTTAGTACAGGCCATAACTATGGCTACACCTTC. Residues: CARSFSTGHNYGYTF.

The V gene is TRBV30, the J gene TRBJ2-3, with D possibly matching TRBD2 (6 bases). Germline V gene data show CDR1 as GTSNPN and CDR2 as SVGIG (reference sequence). This CDR3 is built from 15 residues. Trimming left V 0 bases short and J 4 bases short, with 14 bases between. CDR3 DNA sequence: TGTGCCTGGAGTGTTGGGCGGGGTCAAGCAGATACGCAGTATTTT. Its protein product is CAWSVGRGQADTQYF.

V usage is TRBV5-1 and J usage is TRBJ2-3, with 9 bases identical to TRBD1. Germline CDR1 SGHRS, CDR2 YFSETQ. J was trimmed by 6 bases and V by 7 bases; bases with no gene match: 9. CDR3 size: 14 residues. The CDR3 protein is CASCRDRAFDTQYF. CDR3 sequence (DNA): TGCGCCAGCTGCCGGGACAGGGCTTTCGATACGCAGTATTTT.

The chain recombines TRBV4-3 with TRBJ2-5, with D maybe TRBD1 (5 bases). V dropped 1 base and J dropped 1 base, with 13 bases sitting between them. The CDR3 sequence is 16 residues long. Germline CDR1 is LGHNA and CDR2 is YSLEER. CDR3 in amino acids: CASSQAGQGSQETQYF. CDR3 sequence (DNA): TGCGCCAGCAGCCAAGCCGGCCAGGGTAGCCAAGAGACCCAGTACTTC.

The gene calls are TRBV10-2 and TRBJ1-5; D unresolved. Germline CDR1 is WSHSY and CDR2 is SAAADI. Between the trimmed V and J ends, which lost 6 bases and 2 bases, there was a span of 8 bases. CDR3 size: 13 residues. Written as DNA, the CDR3 is TGCGCCAGCAGCCCGCAGGGCAATCAGCCCCAGCATTTT. Translating it yields CASSPQGNQPQHF.